The TCR beta chain under discussion was sequenced for a study of blood T cell repertoires in COVID-19. Study summary: T cells, B-cell-depleted T cells, or PBMCs provided the cDNA or gDNA that served as material.

Clones were read by immunoSEQ multiplex PCR, and TCRdb kept only the in-frame ones, dropping some. The sample yields hundreds of thousands of clones, about 88% seen once. CDR1 is SGHTA, CDR2 FQGNSA, per germline. V shed 5 bases and J 4 bases; nucleotides not matched to a gene: 5. The CDR3 runs to 14 residues. The V call is TRBV7-2, the J call TRBJ2-5; 9 bases fit TRBD2. The specimen sequenced was peripheral blood. The TCR originated in a woman aged 35 to 49 who had recovered from COVID-19. CDR3 amino acids: CASSPGLARETQYF. Here the CDR3 DNA reads TGTGCCAGCAGCCCGGGACTAGCTCGAGAGACCCAGTACTTC.